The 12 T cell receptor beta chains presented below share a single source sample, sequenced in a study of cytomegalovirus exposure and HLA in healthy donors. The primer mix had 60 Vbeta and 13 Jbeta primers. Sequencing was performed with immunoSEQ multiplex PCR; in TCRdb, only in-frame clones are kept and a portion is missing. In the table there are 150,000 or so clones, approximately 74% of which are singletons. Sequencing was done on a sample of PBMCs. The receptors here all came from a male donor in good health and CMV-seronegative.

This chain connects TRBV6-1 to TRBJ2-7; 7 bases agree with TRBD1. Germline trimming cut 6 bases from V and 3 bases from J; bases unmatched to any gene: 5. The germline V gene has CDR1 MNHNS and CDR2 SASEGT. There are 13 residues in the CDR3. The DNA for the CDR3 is TGTGCCAGCAGCTCAGGGGGTCACTACGAGCAGTACTTC. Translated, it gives CASSSGGHYEQYF.

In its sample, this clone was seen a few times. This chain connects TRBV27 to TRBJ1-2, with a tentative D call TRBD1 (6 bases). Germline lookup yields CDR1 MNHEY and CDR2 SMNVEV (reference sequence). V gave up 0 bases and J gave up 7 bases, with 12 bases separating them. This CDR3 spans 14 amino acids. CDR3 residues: CASSLSTGISGYTF. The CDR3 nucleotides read TGTGCCAGCAGTTTATCTACAGGGATTTCTGGCTACACCTTC.

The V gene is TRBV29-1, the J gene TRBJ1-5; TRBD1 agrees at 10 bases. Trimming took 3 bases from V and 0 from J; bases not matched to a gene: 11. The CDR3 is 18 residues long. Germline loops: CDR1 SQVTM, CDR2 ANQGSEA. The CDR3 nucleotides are TGCAGCGTTGAGGGCATGACAGGGGGCCTTTATAGCAATCAGCCCCAGCATTTT. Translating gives CSVEGMTGGLYSNQPQHF.

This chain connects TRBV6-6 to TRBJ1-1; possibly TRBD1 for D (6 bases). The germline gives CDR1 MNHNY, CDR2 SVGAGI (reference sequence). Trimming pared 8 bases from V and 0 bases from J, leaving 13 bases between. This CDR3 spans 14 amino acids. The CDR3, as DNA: TGTGCCAGCGTCAACAGGGAAATGAACACTGAAGCTTTCTTT. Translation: CASVNREMNTEAFF.

This CDR3 reads CASSLAGQGGHGELFF. The CDR3, as DNA: TGTGCCAGCAGTTTAGCGGGACAGGGGGGGCACGGGGAGCTGTTTTTT. The chain is built from TRBV28 and TRBJ2-2; TRBD1 matches at 11 bases. The germline CDR1 and CDR2 sequences are MDHEN and SYDVKM. This CDR3 has 16 amino acids. V lost 2 bases and J lost 7; bases outside the gene matches: 6.

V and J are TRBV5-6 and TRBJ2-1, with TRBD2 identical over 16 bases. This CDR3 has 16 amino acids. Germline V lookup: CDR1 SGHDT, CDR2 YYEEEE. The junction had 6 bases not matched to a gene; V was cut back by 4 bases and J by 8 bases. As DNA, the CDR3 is TGTGCCAGCAGCATAGGGACTAGCGGGGGGGAGTATGAGCAGTTCTTC. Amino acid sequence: CASSIGTSGGEYEQFF.

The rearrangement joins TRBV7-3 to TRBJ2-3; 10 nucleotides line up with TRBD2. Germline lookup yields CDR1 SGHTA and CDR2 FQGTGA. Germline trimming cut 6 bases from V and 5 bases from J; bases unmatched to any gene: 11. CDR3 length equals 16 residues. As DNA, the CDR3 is TGTGCCAGCAGACTCGGGACTAGCGTTGAAAAAGATACGCAGTATTTT. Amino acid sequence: CASRLGTSVEKDTQYF.

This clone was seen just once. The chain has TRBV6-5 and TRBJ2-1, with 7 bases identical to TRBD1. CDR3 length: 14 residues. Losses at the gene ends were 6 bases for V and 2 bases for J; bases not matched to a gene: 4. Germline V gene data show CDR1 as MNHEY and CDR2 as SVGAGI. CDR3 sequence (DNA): TGTGCCAGCAGGATACAGGGGCCCTACAATGAGCAGTTCTTC. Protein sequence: CASRIQGPYNEQFF.

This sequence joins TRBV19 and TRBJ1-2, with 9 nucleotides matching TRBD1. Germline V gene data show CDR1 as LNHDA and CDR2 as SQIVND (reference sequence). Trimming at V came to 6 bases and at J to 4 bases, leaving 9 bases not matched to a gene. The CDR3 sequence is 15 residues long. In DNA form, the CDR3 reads TGTGCCAGTAGATCCGGGACAGGGTATGGCTATGGCTACACCTTC. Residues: CASRSGTGYGYGYTF.

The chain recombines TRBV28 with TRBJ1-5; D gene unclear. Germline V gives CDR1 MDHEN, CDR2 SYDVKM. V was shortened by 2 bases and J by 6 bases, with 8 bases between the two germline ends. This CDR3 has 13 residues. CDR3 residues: CASSLHGSQPQHF. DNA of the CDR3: TGTGCCAGCAGTTTACACGGGAGTCAGCCCCAGCATTTT.

CDR3 nucleotide sequence: TGCGCCAGCAGCCCTAGCGGGAGCTCCTACAATGAGCAGTTCTTC. This translates into CASSPSGSSYNEQFF. This chain connects TRBV5-1 to TRBJ2-1; 10 nucleotides agree with TRBD2. Germline-derived CDR1 and CDR2 are SGHRS and YFSETQ. V dropped 4 bases and J dropped 0; count of bases not matched to a gene: 1. This CDR3 region has 15 residues.

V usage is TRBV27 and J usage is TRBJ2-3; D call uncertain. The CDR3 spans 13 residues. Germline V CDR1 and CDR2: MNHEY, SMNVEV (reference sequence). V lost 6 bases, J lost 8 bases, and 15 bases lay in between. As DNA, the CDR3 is TGTGCCAGCAGCTACCCCTTGAGTGGTACGCAGTATTTT. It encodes CASSYPLSGTQYF.